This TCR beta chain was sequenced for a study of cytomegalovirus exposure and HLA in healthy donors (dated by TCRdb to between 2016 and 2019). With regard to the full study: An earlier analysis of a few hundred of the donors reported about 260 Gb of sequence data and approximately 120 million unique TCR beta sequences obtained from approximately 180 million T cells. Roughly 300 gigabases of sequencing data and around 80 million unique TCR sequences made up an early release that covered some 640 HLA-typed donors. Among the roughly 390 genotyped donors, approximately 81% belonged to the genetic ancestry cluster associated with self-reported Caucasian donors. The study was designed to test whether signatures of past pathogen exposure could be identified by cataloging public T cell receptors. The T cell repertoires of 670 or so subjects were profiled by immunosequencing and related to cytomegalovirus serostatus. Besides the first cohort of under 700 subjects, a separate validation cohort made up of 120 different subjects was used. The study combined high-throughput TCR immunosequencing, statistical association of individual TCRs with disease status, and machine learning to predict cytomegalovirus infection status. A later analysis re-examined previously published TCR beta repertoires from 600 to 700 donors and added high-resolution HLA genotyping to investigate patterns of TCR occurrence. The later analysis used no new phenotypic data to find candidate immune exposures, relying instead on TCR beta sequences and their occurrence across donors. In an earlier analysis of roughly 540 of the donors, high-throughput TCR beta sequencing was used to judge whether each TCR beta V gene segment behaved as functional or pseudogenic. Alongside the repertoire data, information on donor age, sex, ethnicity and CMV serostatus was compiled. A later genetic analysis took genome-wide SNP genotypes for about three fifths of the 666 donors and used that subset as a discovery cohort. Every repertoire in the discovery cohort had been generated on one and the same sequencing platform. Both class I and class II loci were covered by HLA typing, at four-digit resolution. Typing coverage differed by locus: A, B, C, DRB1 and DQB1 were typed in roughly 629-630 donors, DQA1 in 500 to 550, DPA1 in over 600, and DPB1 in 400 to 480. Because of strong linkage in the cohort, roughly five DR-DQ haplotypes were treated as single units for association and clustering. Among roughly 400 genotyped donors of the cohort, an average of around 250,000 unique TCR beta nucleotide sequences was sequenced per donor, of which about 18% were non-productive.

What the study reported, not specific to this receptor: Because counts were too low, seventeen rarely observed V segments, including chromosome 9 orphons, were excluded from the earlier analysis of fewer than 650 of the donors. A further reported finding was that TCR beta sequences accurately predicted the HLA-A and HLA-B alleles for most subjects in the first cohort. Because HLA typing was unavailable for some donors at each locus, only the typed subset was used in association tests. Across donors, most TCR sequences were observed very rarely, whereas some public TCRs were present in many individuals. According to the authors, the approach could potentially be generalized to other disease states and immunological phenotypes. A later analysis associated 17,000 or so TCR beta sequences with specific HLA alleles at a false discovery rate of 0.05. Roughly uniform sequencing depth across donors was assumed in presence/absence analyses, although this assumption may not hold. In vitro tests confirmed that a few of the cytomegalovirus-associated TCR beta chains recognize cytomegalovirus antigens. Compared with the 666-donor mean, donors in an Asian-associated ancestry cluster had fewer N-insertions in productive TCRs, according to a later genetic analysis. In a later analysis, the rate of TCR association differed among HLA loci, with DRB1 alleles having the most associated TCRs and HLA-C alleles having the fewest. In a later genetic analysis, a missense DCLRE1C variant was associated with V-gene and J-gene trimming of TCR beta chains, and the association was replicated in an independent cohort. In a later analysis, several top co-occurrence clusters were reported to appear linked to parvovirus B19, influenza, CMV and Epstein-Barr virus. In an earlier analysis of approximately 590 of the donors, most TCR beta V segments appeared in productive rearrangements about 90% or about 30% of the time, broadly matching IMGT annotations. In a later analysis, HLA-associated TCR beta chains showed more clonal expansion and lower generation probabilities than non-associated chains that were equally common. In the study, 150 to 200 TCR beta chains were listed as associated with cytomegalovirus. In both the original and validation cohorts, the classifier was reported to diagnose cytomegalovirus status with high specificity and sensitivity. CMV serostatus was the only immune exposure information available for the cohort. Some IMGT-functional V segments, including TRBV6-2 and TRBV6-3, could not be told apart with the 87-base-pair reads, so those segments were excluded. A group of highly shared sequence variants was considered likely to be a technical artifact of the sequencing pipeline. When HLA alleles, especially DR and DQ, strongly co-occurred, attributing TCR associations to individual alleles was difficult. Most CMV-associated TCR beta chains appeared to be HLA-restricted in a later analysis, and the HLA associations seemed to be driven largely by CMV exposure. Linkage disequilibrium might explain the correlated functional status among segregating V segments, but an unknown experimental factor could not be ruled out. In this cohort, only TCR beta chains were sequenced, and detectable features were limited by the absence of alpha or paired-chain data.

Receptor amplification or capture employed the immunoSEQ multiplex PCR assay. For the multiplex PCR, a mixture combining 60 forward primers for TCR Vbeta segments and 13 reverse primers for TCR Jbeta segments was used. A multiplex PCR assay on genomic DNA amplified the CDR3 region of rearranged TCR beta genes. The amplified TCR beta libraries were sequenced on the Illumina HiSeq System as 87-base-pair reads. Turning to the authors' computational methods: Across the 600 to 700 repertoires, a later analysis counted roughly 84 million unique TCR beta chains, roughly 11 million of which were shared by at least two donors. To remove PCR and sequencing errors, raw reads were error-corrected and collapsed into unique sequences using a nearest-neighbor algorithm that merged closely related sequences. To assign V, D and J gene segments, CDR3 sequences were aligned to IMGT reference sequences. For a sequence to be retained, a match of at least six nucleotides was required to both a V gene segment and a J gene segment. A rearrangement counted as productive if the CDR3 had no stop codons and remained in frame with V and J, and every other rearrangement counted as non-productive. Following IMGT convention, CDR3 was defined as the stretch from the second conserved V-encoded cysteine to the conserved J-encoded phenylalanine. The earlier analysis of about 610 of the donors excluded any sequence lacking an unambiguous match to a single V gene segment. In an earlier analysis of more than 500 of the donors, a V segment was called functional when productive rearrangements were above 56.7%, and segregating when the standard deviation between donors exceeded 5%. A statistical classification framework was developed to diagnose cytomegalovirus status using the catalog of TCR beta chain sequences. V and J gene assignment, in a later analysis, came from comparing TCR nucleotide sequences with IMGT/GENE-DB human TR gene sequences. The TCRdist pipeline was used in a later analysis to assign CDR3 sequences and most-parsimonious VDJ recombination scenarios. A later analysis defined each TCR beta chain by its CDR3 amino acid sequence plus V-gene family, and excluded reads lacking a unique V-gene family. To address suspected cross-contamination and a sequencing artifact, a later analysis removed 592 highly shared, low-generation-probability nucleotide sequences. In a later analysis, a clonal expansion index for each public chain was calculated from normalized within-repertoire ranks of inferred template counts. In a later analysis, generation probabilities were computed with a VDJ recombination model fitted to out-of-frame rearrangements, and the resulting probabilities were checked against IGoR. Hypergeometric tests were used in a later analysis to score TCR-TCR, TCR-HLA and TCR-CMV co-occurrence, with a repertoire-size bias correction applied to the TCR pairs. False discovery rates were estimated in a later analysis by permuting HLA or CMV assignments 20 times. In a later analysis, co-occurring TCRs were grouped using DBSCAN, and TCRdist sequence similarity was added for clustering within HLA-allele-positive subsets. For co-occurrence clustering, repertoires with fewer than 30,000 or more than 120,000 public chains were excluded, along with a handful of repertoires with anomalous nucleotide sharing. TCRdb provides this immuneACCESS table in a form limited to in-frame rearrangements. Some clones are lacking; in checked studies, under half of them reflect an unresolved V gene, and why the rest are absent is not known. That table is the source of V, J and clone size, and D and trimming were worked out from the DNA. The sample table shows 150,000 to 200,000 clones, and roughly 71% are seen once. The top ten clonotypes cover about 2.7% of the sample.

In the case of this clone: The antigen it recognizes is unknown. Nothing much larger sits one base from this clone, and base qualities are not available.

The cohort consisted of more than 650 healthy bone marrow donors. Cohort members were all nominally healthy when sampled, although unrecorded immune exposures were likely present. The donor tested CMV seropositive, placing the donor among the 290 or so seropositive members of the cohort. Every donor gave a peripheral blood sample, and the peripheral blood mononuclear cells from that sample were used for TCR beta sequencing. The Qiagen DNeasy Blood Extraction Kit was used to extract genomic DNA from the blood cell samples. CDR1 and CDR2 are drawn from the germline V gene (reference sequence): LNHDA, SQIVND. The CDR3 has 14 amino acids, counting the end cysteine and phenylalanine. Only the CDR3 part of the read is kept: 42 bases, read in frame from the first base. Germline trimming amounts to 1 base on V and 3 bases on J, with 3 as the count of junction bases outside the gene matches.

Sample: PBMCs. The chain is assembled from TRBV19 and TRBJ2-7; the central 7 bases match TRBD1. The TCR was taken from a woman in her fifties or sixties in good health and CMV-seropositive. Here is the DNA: TGTGCCAGTAGTATAGCGACAGGGATCTACGAGCAGTACTTC. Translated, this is CASSIATGIYEQYF.